This is a list of T cell receptor beta chains from one sample in a study of T cell changes during pregnancy in multiple sclerosis. TCRdb's copy holds only in-frame clones and misses some; the assay was immunoSEQ multiplex PCR. The sample includes about 53,000 clones, around nine tenths of them seen just once. This specimen was CD4+ T cells from peripheral blood mononuclear cells, taken in the third trimester of pregnancy. Receptors originate from a female donor with multiple sclerosis, enrolled in a pregnancy study. CDR3s include the opening cysteine and the closing phenylalanine or tryptophan. The D gene is left open where the match is weak. Clone size is stated in some rows and not others, as once, few, many or a class when expanded.

j_call clone_size d_call v_call cdr3_nt cdr3_aa
TRBJ1-6 - - TRBV21-1 TGTGCCAGCAGCAAAAAAGGGACAGGGGGGTTAAGCTCCTATAATTCACCCCTCCACTTT CASSKKGTGGLSSYNSPLHF
TRBJ2-5 - - TRBV5-1 TGCGCCAGCAGCCCCGGGCGGGGTTACGAGACCCAGTACTTC CASSPGRGYETQYF
TRBJ2-2 - - TRBV7-9 TGTGCCAGCAGCGTATACAGAGACACGAACACCGGGGAGCTGTTTTTT CASSVYRDTNTGELFF
TRBJ2-3 - - TRBV5-1 TGCGCCAGCAGCTTCCTGCAGGGCCGGGATACGCAGTATTTT CASSFLQGRDTQYF
TRBJ1-6 - - TRBV5-6 TGTGCCAGCAGCGCGTCCCCCGGACTCAGCTCCTATAATTCACCCCTCCACTTT CASSASPGLSSYNSPLHF
TRBJ2-5 once TRBD2 TRBV7-6 TGTGCCAGCAGCTTAGGCTTACTAGCGGGGAAAGAGACCCAGTACTTC CASSLGLLAGKETQYF
TRBJ2-3 - TRBD2 TRBV4-1 TGCGCCAGCAGCCACCGAGCGGGGATATTGCCAGATACGCAGTATTTT CASSHRAGILPDTQYF
TRBJ1-2 - - TRBV7-8 TGTGCCAGCGATACAGGGCCTGGGGGCTACACCTTC CASDTGPGGYTF
TRBJ2-5 once TRBD2 TRBV5-8 TGTGCCAGCAGCTCCTATCCCGGGACTAGCGGGGGGCCCCAAGAGACCCAGTACTTC CASSSYPGTSGGPQETQYF
TRBJ2-3 - - TRBV23-1 TGCGCCAGCAGTCAATGGCATTTT CASSQWHF
TRBJ2-3 - - TRBV27 TGTGCCAGCAGTTTATCGTCGTTGGGGGCCCGGGCAGATACGCAGTATTTT CASSLSSLGARADTQYF
TRBJ1-6 - - TRBV11-1 TGTGCCAGCAGCGGAGACGACTCACCCCTCCACTTT CASSGDDSPLHF
TRBJ1-3 - - TRBV9 TGTGCCAGCGGACAGTCCTCTGGAAACACCATATATTTT CASGQSSGNTIYF
TRBJ2-7 - - TRBV9 TGTGCCAGCAGCCCTACACCTATGACGGGAAGCTCCTACGAGCAGTACTTC CASSPTPMTGSSYEQYF
TRBJ1-2 - TRBD1 TRBV5-1 TGCGCCAGCAGCTTCGGAACGGACAGGAACTATGGCTACACCTTC CASSFGTDRNYGYTF
TRBJ2-7 once - TRBV18 TGTGCCAGCTCACCACCGGCGCTAGCTTTCGAGCAGTACTTC CASSPPALAFEQYF
TRBJ2-7 - - TRBV14 TGTGCCAGCAGCCAAGGCAGGGCCTCCTACGAGCAGTACTTC CASSQGRASYEQYF
TRBJ2-1 - - TRBV5-1 TGCGCCAGCAGCTTGGAGGCCAGGGACAATGAGCAGTTCTTC CASSLEARDNEQFF
TRBJ1-4 - - TRBV6-4 TGTGCCAGCAGAGAATCAGCAACTAATGAAAAACTGTTTTTT CASRESATNEKLFF
TRBJ2-1 - - TRBV15 TGTGCCACCAGCAGAGATGCGGACAATGAGCAGTTCTTC CATSRDADNEQFF
TRBJ1-1 - - TRBV11-2 TGTGCCAGCAGCCGTTGGACTATCGCGGGGACTGAAGCTTTCTTT CASSRWTIAGTEAFF
TRBJ1-2 - TRBD1 TRBV5-6 TGTGCCAGCAGCCACCGGGACAGGGGGCCGGACGGCTACACCTTC CASSHRDRGPDGYTF
TRBJ2-1 - - TRBV6-6 TGTGCCAGCAGTTACCTAGCTCGTACGGATGAGCAGTTCTTC CASSYLARTDEQFF
TRBJ2-7 - - TRBV19 TGTGCCAGTAGTATAATGGCAGAGGCGTCATACGAGCAGTACTTC CASSIMAEASYEQYF
TRBJ2-3 - TRBD1 TRBV30 TGTGCCTGGAGTGTACTCAGGGGGCGTCCAGATACGCAGTATTTT CAWSVLRGRPDTQYF
TRBJ2-5 - TRBD2 TRBV19 TGTGCCAGTAGTGTGGTAGCGGGGGGGCGCGGGACCCAGTACTTC CASSVVAGGRGTQYF
TRBJ2-1 - - TRBV5-1 TGCGCCAGCAGCCCAAGGACGGCCCCAGGGGCCCTCTCCTACAATGAGCAGTTCTTC CASSPRTAPGALSYNEQFF
TRBJ1-1 once - TRBV4-1 TGCGCCAGCAGCCCACAGGGAACACACACAGCTTTCTTT CASSPQGTHTAFF
TRBJ2-3 - - TRBV2 TGTGCCAGCAGTGAAATCTATACGCAGTATTTT CASSEIYTQYF
TRBJ2-1 - TRBD2 TRBV15 TGTGCCACCAGCAGAGATTTAGGGAGGGGCGGTGAGCAGTTCTTC CATSRDLGRGGEQFF
TRBJ1-2 once - TRBV16 TGTGCCAGCAGCCAGTCCAGTTCTGTATATGGCTACACCTTC CASSQSSSVYGYTF
TRBJ2-7 - - TRBV7-8 TGTGCCAGCAGCTTTACCTACGAGCAGTACTTC CASSFTYEQYF
TRBJ2-3 - - TRBV5-1 TGCGCCAGCAGCTTGGCTTCAGGGAGCACAGATACGCAGTATTTT CASSLASGSTDTQYF
TRBJ2-5 - - TRBV6-6 TGTGCCAGCAGTTACTCCGGGACACCCGCTCGGACCCAGTACTTC CASSYSGTPARTQYF